These 4 T cell receptor beta chains came from one sample sequenced in a study of cytomegalovirus exposure and HLA in healthy donors. 13 Jbeta primers and 60 Vbeta primers were used for the PCR. Repertoires were generated with immunoSEQ multiplex PCR, while TCRdb's copy carries only in-frame clones and drops some. The repertoire consists of roughly 120,000 clones, with around 68% occurring once and the leading ten covering around 4.2%. The specimen was PBMCs. The receptors were sampled from a woman aged 40 to 50 in good health and CMV-seropositive.

The chain uses TRBV13 and TRBJ2-1; D gene unclear. Germline loops: CDR1 PRHDT, CDR2 FYEKMQ (reference sequence). The CDR3 is 13 residues long. V was trimmed by 5 bases and J by 7 bases, leaving 12 bases between them. CDR3 amino acids: CASSNSPRNEQFF. For the CDR3, the DNA is TGTGCCAGCAGCAATTCCCCCCGGAATGAGCAGTTCTTC.

The chain links TRBV6-6 to TRBJ1-5, with 7 bases identical to TRBD1. CDR3 length: 15 residues. V shed 6 bases, J shed 0 bases, and the junction held 5 bases outside the gene matches. Germline loops: CDR1 MNHNY, CDR2 SVGAGI (reference sequence). CDR3 in amino acids: CASSDRVFSNQPQHF. In DNA form, the CDR3 reads TGTGCCAGCAGCGACAGGGTGTTTAGCAATCAGCCCCAGCATTTT.

The chain employs TRBV7-9 and TRBJ2-1, with TRBD1 as a possible D gene (5 bases). Deletions cut 4 bases from V and 1 base from J, with 14 bases between. The CDR3 is 16 residues long. Germline lookup yields CDR1 SEHNR and CDR2 FQNEAQ (reference sequence). CDR3 nucleotides: TGTGCCAGCAGCTCGCCAGACAGTAATTCCTACAATGAGCAGTTCTTC. Its translation: CASSSPDSNSYNEQFF.

CDR3 in amino acids: CASSRDINYGYTF. The CDR3 coding sequence is TGTGCCAGCAGTCGGGACATTAACTATGGCTACACCTTC. The gene calls are TRBV2 and TRBJ1-2, with D tentatively TRBD1 (6 bases). There are 13 residues in the CDR3. The V end lost 5 bases, the J end lost 1 base, and 8 bases lay between the germline ends. Germline V gene sequence: CDR1 SNHLY, CDR2 FYNNEI.